This T cell receptor beta chain originates from a study of shared T cell receptors in the human thymus. The assay was immunoSEQ multiplex PCR, and TCRdb's table has in-frame clones only and misses some. The sample consists of 700,000 or so clones, over 75% of them appearing once. Trimming took off 2 bases at V and 5 bases at J, with 10 bases between the two ends. There are 13 residues in the CDR3. The germline CDR1 and CDR2 sequences are SGHNT and YYREEE (reference sequence). Separately, the same data were catalogued under a study of human thymus T cells.

The chain uses TRBV5-4 and TRBJ2-5, with a possible D match to TRBD1 (5 bases). The source is a girl younger than two with a congenital heart defect. The material sequenced was thymocytes. CDR3 amino acids: CASSLGVGETQYF. The CDR3 region has the DNA TGTGCCAGCAGCTTAGGGGTTGGGGAGACCCAGTACTTC.